This T cell receptor (beta chain) was sequenced in a study of cytomegalovirus exposure and HLA in healthy donors. Study observations and caveats: Sequencing likely produced, as an artifact, a cluster of highly shared sequence variants. Links to common viral pathogens appeared, in a later analysis, for several of the most significant clusters. In vitro confirmation showed three CMV-associated chains to be CMV antigen specific.

With regard to this clone: Its antigen is undetermined.

The CDR3 contains 15 residues. The germline CDR1 and CDR2 sequences are SGDLS and YYNGEE. Trimming at V came to 0 bases and at J to 3 bases, leaving 4 bases not matched to a gene. Unrecorded immune exposure was likely among donors, who were nominally healthy when sampled. Both 60 Vbeta primers and 13 Jbeta primers went into the PCR. TCRdb keeps only in-frame clones here, not all; method: immunoSEQ multiplex PCR. The sample consists of just over 150,000 clones, 70% to 90% of them appearing once. The rearrangement uses TRBV9 and TRBJ1-2; 8 nucleotides line up with TRBD1. Sequences were obtained from PBMCs. This clonotype was obtained from a young man in good health and CMV-seropositive. Written as DNA, the CDR3 is TGTGCCAGCAGCGTAGATGACAGGGGACACTATGGCTACACCTTC. It translates to CASSVDDRGHYGYTF.